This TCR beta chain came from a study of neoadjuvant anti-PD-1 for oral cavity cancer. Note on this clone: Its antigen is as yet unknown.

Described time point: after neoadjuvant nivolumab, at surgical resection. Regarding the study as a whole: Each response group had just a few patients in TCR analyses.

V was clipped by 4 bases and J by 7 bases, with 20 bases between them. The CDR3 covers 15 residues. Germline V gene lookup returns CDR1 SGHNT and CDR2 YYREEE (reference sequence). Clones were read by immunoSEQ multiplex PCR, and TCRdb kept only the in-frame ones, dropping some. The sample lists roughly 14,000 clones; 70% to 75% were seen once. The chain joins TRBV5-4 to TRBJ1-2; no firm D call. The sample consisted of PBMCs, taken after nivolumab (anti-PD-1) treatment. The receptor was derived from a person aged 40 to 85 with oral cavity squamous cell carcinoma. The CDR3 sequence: CASSPLAAVGGGYTF. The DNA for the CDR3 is TGTGCCAGCAGCCCGCTGGCCGCGGTCGGCGGTGGCTACACCTTC.